This T cell receptor beta chain was found in a study of T-cell memory formation after mild COVID-19. Background on the study: In these data, TCR clusters were largely donor specific. Findings of the study overall: Day 15 to 85 contractors were CD4/CD8 balanced; later expanders leaned CD4+. Clones that contracted clustered mainly in CM and EM if CD4+ and in EMRA if CD8+.

A 5'RACE reaction primed in the constant segment made cDNA libraries of TCR alpha and TCR beta, and these carried sample barcodes and UMIs. Using its own MiXCR run on the 5' RACE reads, TCRdb lists one record per CDR3 protein. The data hold 350,000 to 500,000 distinct CDR3 sequences, with less than 25% observed a single time. In germline, CDR1 is SGHRS, CDR2 YFSETQ. V was shortened by 6 bases and J by 3 bases, with 12 bases between the two germline ends. This CDR3 has 13 residues. Concerning this clonotype: Its antigen remains unidentified.

The source material was PBMCs or a T cell subset sorted from them (not recorded which). The rearrangement uses TRBV5-1 and TRBJ1-1, with D possibly TRBD1 on 5 matching bases. The TCR was taken from an adult woman who had mild COVID-19 (a few samples of this study predate the infection). Cell type and time point are not known. The CDR3 here is CASKARADTEAFF. CDR3 nucleotides: TGCGCCAGCAAGGCCAGGGCGGACACTGAAGCTTTCTTT.